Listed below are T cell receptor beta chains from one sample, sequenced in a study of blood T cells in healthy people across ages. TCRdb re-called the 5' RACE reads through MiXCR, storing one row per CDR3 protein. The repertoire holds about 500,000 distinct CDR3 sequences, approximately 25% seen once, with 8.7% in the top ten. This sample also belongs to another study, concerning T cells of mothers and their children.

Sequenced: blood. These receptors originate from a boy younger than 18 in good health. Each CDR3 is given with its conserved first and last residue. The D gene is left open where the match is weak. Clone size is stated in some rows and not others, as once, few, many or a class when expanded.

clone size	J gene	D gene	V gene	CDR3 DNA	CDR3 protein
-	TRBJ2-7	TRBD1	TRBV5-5	TGTGCCAGCAGCAGGGGTCATAGGGGACAGGGGCCTGTTGACTACGAGCAGTACTTC	CASSRGHRGQGPVDYEQYF
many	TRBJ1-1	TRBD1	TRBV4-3	TGCGCCAGCAGCCAAGCTCCCGGGACAGGGGGCACTGAAGCTTTCTTT	CASSQAPGTGGTEAFF
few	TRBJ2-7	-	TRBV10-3	TGTGCCATCAGTGAGTCGAAATTGCGTTCGAAAACGCTTTACGAGCAGTACTTC	CAISESKLRSKTLYEQYF
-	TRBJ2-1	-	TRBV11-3	TGTGCCAGCAGCTTAGAAGGAGGCGGGCCCCCCTACAATGAGCAGTTCTTC	CASSLEGGGPPYNEQFF
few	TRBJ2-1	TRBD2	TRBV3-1	TGTGCCGGCAGCCTCCGGGGTAGCGGGGGGTACAATGAGCAGTTCTTC	CAGSLRGSGGYNEQFF
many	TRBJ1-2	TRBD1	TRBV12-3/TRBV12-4	TGTGCCAGCAGTTTAGCGCGACAGGGGGCAAACTATGGCTACACCTTC	CASSLARQGANYGYTF
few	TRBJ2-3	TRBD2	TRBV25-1	TGTGCCAGCAGTGACCCCCAGCGGGGGGCGCCCACAGATACGCAGTATTTT	CASSDPQRGAPTDTQYF
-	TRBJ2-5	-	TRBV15	TGTGCCACCAGCAGAGATCCTGGCAGGGTGTTAGGCGAGACCCAGTACTTC	CATSRDPGRVLGETQYF
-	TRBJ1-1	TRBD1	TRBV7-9	TGTGCCAGCAGCTTAGATTCGGGGACAGGGGGCTGGGGAACTGAAGCTTTCTTT	CASSLDSGTGGWGTEAFF
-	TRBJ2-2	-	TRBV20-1	TGCAGTGCCAGGGAACTGGAGTCGGGGGCCGGGGAGCTGTTTTTT	CSARELESGAGELFF
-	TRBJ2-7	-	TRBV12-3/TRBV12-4	TGTGCCAGCAGTCGGACACGCCTGCCTCCCTACGAGCAGTACTTC	CASSRTRLPPYEQYF
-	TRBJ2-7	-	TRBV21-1	TGTGCCAGCGGGGGGAGGCGGGCCTACGAGCAGTACTTC	CASGGRRAYEQYF
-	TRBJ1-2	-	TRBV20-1	TGCAGTGCTAGGCGGGGCGGGGTTCGTGGCTACACCTTC	CSARRGGVRGYTF
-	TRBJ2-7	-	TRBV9	TGTGCCAGCAGCGTAGGGGTCGGGGCCCATACCTACGAGCAGTACTTC	CASSVGVGAHTYEQYF
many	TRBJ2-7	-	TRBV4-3	TGCGCCAGCAGCCAAGAAACGGCCAGCTCCTACGAGCAGTACTTC	CASSQETASSYEQYF
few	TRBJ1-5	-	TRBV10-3	TGTGCCATCAGTGAGAGGTGGGGGGGCAATCAGCCCCAGCATTTT	CAISERWGGNQPQHF
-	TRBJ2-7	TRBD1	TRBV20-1	TGCAGTGCTAGAGATCACAGGGGGCCATACGAGCAGTACTTC	CSARDHRGPYEQYF
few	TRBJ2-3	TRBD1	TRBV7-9	TGTGCCAGCGGGACTCAGGGGGCAGGAGATACGCAGTATTTT	CASGTQGAGDTQYF
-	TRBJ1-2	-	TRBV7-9	TGTGCCAGCAGCAGGGACGGACCCTATGGCTACACCTTC	CASSRDGPYGYTF
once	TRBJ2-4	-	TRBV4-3	TGCGCCAGCAGTTTACAGCAGGAGTCACGGATTCAGTACTTC	CASSLQQESRIQYF
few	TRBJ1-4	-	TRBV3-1	TGTGCCAGCAGCCAAGAAAGCGATCAACTGTTTTTT	CASSQESDQLFF
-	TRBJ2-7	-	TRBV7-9	TGTGCCAGCAGCAACAAGCGGAACTACGAGCAGTACTTC	CASSNKRNYEQYF